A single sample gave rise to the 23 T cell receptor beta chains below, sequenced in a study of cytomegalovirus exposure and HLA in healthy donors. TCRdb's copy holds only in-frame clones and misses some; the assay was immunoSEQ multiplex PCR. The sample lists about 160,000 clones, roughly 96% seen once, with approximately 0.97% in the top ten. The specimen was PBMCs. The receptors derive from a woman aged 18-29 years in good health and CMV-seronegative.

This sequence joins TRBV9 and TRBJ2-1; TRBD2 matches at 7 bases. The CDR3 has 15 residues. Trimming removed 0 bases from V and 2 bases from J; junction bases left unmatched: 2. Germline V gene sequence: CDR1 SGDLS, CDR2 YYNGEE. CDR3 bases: TGTGCCAGCAGCGTAGAAGGGACTACCTACAATGAGCAGTTCTTC. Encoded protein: CASSVEGTTYNEQFF.

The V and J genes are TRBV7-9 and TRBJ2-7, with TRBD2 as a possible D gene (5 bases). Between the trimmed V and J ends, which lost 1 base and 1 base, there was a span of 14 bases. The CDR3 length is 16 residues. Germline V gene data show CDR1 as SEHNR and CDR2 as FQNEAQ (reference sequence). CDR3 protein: CASSLGLYGESYEQYF. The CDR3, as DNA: TGTGCCAGCAGCTTAGGCCTATACGGGGAGTCCTACGAGCAGTACTTC.

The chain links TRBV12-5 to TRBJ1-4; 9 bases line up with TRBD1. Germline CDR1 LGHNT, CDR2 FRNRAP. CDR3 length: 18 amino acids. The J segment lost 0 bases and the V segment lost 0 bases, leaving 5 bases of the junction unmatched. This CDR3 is CASGLVKGQGTTNEKLFF. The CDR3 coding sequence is TGTGCTAGTGGTTTGGTTAAGGGACAGGGTACAACTAATGAAAAACTGTTTTTT.

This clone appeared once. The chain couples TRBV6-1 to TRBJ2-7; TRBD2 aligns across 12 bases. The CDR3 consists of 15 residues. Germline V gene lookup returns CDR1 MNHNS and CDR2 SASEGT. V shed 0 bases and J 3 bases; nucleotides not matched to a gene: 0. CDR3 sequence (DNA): TGTGCCAGCAGTGAAGCGACTAGCGGGGGCTACGAGCAGTACTTC. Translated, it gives CASSEATSGGYEQYF.

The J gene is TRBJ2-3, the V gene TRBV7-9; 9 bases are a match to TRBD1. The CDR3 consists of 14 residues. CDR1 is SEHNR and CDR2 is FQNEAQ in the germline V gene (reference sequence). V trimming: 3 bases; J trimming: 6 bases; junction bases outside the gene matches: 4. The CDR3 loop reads CASSLDRGVDTQYF. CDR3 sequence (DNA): TGTGCCAGCAGCTTGGACAGGGGTGTGGATACGCAGTATTTT.

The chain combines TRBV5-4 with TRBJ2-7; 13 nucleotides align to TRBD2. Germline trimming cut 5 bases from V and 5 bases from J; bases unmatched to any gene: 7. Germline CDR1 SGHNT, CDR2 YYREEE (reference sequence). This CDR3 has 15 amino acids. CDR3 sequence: CASREGTSGVDEQYF. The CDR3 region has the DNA TGTGCCAGCAGAGAGGGGACTAGCGGGGTCGACGAGCAGTACTTC.

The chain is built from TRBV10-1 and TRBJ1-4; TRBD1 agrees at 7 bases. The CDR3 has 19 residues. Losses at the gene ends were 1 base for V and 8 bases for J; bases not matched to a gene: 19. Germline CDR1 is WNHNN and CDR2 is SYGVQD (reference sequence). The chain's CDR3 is CASSEFSDRARARCEKLFF. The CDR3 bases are TGCGCCAGCAGTGAGTTCAGCGACAGGGCTAGAGCACGATGCGAAAAACTGTTTTTT.

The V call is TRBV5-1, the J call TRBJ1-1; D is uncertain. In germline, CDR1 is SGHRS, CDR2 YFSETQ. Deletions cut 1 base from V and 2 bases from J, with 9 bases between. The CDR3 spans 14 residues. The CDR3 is CASSLFADNTEAFF. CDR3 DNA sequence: TGCGCCAGCAGCTTGTTTGCAGATAACACTGAAGCTTTCTTT.

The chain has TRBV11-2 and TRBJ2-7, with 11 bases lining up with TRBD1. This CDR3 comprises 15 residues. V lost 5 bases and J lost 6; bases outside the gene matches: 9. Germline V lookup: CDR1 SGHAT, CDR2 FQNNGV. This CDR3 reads CASSKTGTGGSEQYF. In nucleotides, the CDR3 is TGTGCCAGCAGCAAGACCGGGACAGGGGGTAGCGAGCAGTACTTC.

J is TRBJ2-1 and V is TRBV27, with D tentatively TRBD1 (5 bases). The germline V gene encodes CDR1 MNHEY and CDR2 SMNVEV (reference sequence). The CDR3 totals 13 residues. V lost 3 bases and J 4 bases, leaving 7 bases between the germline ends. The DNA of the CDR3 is TGTGCCAGCAGTTTGAACAGGTACAATGAGCAGTTCTTC. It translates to CASSLNRYNEQFF.

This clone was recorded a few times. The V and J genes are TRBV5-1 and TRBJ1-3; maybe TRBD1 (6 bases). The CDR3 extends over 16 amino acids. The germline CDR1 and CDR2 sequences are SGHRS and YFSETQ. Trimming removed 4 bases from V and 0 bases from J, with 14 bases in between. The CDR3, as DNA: TGCGCCAGCAGCATGGACAGTTTGGGCTCTGGAAACACCATATATTTT. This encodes CASSMDSLGSGNTIYF.

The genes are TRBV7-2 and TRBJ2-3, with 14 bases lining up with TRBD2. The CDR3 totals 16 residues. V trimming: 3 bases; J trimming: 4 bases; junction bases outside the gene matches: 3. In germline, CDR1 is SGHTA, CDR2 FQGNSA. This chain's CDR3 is CASSFRLAGGSDTQYF. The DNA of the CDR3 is TGTGCCAGCAGCTTCCGACTAGCGGGGGGGTCAGATACGCAGTATTTT.

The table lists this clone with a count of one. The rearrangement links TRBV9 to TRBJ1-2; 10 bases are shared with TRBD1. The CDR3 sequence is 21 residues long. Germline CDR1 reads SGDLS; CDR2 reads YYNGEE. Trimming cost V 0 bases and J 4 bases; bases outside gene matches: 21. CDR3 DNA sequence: TGTGCCAGCAGCGTAGATGGAAGGACAGGGGGACAGGAACTGAGGGGCTATGGCTACACCTTC. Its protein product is CASSVDGRTGGQELRGYGYTF.

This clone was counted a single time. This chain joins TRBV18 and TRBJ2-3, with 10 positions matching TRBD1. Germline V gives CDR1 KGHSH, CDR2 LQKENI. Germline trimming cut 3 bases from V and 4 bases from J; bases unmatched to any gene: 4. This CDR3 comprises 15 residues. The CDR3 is CASSPRDRGADTQYF. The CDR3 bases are TGTGCCAGCTCACCCCGGGACAGGGGCGCAGATACGCAGTATTTT.

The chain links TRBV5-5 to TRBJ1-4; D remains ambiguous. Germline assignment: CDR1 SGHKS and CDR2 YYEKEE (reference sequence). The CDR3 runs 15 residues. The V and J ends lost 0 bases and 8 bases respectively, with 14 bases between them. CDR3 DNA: TGTGCCAGCAGCTTGGGACGGGAAGTGGGGGAAAAACTGTTTTTT. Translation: CASSLGREVGEKLFF.

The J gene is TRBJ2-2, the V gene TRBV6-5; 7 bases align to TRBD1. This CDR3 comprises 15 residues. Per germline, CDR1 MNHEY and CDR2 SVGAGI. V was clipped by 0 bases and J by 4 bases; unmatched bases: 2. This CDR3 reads CASSYSDRTTGELFF. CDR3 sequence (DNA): TGTGCCAGCAGTTACTCGGACAGGACCACCGGGGAGCTGTTTTTT.

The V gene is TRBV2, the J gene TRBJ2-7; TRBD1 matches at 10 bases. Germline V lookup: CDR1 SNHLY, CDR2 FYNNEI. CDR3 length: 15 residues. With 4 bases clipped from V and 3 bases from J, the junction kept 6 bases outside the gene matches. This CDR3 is CASSAWDRGFYEQYF. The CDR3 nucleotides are TGTGCCAGCAGTGCTTGGGACAGGGGTTTCTACGAGCAGTACTTC.

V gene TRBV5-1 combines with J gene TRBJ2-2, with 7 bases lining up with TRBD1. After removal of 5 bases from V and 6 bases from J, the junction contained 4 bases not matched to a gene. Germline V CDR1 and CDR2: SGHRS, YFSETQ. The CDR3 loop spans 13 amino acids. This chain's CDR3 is CASRVQGAGELFF. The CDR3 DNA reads TGCGCCAGCAGAGTGCAGGGGGCCGGGGAGCTGTTTTTT.

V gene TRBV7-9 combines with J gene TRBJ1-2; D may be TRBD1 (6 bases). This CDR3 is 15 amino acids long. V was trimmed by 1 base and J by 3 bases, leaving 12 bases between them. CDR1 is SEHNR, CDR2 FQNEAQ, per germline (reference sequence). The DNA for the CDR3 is TGTGCCAGCAGCTTAGGAAAGCCAGGGGACTATGGCTACACCTTC. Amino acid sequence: CASSLGKPGDYGYTF.

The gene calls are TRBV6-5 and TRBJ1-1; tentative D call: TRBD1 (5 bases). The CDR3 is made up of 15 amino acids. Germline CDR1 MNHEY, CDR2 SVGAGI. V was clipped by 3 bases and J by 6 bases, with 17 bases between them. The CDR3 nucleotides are TGTGCCAGCAGTTATGACGCGGGGGGAGGGTCTGAAGCTTTCTTT. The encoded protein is CASSYDAGGGSEAFF.

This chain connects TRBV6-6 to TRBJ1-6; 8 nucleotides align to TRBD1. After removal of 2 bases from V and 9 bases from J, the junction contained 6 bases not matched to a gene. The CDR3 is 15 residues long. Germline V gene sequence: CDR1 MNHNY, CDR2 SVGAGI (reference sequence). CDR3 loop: CASSYGAGGSSPLHF. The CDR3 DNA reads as TGTGCCAGCAGTTACGGTGCAGGGGGCTCTTCACCCCTCCACTTT.

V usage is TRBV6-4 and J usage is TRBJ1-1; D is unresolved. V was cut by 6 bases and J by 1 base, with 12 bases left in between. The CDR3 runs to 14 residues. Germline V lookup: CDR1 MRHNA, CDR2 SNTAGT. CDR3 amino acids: CASSGPGRNTEAFF. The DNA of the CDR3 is TGTGCCAGCAGCGGACCCGGGAGGAACACTGAAGCTTTCTTT.

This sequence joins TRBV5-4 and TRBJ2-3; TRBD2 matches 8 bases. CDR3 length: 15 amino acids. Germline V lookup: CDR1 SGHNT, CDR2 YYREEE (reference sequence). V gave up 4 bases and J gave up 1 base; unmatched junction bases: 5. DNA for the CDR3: TGTGCCAGCAGCCACACGCGGGGGGGCACAGATACGCAGTATTTT. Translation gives CASSHTRGGTDTQYF.